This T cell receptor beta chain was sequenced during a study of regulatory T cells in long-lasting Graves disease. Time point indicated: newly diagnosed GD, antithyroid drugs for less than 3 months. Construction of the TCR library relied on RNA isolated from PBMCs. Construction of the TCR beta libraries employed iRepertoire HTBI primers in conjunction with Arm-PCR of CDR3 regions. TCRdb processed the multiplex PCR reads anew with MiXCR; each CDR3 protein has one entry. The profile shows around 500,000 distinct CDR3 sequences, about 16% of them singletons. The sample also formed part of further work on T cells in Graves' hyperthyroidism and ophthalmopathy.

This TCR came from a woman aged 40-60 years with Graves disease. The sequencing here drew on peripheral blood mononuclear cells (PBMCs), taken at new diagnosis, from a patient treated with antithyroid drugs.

CDR3 coding DNA: TGTGCCAGCAGTCCCAAGGGGCGTCCCTACAATGAGCAGTTCTTC. Translated: CASSPKGRPYNEQFF. The chain joins TRBV6-1 to TRBJ2-1; a possible D gene is TRBD1 (5 bases). Germline V gene lookup returns CDR1 MNHNS and CDR2 SASEGT. This CDR3 is built from 15 residues. V lost 5 bases, J lost 2 bases, and 13 bases lay in between.